Below are 32 T cell receptor beta chains sequenced from a single sample in a study of a mutant IDH1 vaccine in newly diagnosed glioma (dated by TCRdb to the early 2020s). Interpreted using the paper, the time point label stands for: baseline, week 1 (first vaccination visit). Read against the paper, the sample's treatment or condition label means: pre-vaccination baseline after standard-of-care therapy. The library was generated by the immunoSEQ multiplex PCR assay. Entries here come from immuneACCESS through TCRdb and include only in-frame sequences with V and J called. Some clones fail to appear in such tables; in the studies checked, an unresolved V gene covers under half of the shortfall, and the cause of the remainder is unknown. The sample includes roughly 41,000 clones, with roughly 92% observed a single time. Roughly 18% of the sample belongs to the ten largest clones. The starting material was PBMCs, obtained from a glioma patient treated with radiotherapy, temozolomide or both. All receptors come from a man between 18 and 29 years old with glioma.

This chain uses TRBV7-9 with TRBJ2-2, with TRBD1 identical over 7 bases. This CDR3 contains 15 residues. Germline CDR1 SEHNR, CDR2 FQNEAQ (reference sequence). V lost 2 bases to trimming and J lost 5 bases; unmatched junction nucleotides: 5. The CDR3 loop reads CASSLTGVGTGELFF. CDR3 DNA sequence: TGTGCCAGCAGCTTAACAGGGGTTGGGACCGGGGAGCTGTTTTTT.

The chain recombines TRBV23-1 with TRBJ2-3; 7 bases match TRBD1. TRBV23-1 is designated an ORF whose function remains uncertain. V lost 2 bases to trimming and J lost 3 bases; unmatched junction nucleotides: 5. The CDR3 totals 15 residues. The chain's CDR3 is CASSQHRGRTDTQYF. DNA of the CDR3: TGCGCCAGCAGTCAACACAGGGGAAGGACAGATACGCAGTATTTT.

The rearrangement joins TRBV4-1 to TRBJ2-7; tentatively, D is TRBD2 (6 bases). Trimming stripped 5 bases from V and 2 bases from J, with 16 bases between. The germline V gene encodes CDR1 MGHRA and CDR2 YSYEKL. The CDR3 is made up of 15 amino acids. In nucleotides, the CDR3 is TGCGCCAGCAGCGTTGGACGGGAGCCCCCCTACGAGCAGTACTTC. This gives the protein CASSVGREPPYEQYF.

V is TRBV7-2 and J is TRBJ1-1; possible D gene TRBD1, 5 bases. Trimming shortened V by 2 bases and J by 0 bases, and 10 bases separated the two germline ends. The germline V gene encodes CDR1 SGHTA and CDR2 FQGNSA. The CDR3 is 15 residues long. The DNA for the CDR3 is TGTGCCAGCAGCTTACTTGGAGGGGTGAACACTGAAGCTTTCTTT. Translation gives CASSLLGGVNTEAFF.

V is TRBV28 and J is TRBJ1-4; D gene uncertain. Germline V gene lookup returns CDR1 MDHEN and CDR2 SYDVKM. The CDR3 is 14 amino acids. The V end was cut by 2 bases, the J end by 4 bases, with 8 bases between. CDR3 sequence reads: CASSLHVLNEKLFF. The DNA for the CDR3 is TGTGCCAGCAGTTTACACGTACTTAATGAAAAACTGTTTTTT.

The gene calls are TRBV5-4 and TRBJ1-2, with D maybe TRBD1 (5 bases). CDR3 length equals 16 residues. The V and J ends lost 4 bases and 4 bases respectively, with 20 bases between them. CDR1 SGHNT and CDR2 YYREEE come from the germline V gene (reference sequence). DNA of the CDR3: TGTGCCAGCAGCCTGAGGTGGGCGACAGTAAGCTATGGCTACACCTTC. Translated, it gives CASSLRWATVSYGYTF.

J is TRBJ1-1 and V is TRBV6-6; D not resolved. Trimming took 5 bases from V and 8 from J, leaving 9 bases between them. Germline CDR1 is MNHNY and CDR2 is SVGAGI (reference sequence). This CDR3 contains 11 residues. This CDR3 reads CASSGDREAFF. The DNA of the CDR3 is TGTGCCAGCAGTGGGGATAGGGAAGCTTTCTTT.

V gene TRBV7-2 combines with J gene TRBJ2-2; D gene ambiguous. V dropped 7 bases and J dropped 1 base, with 10 bases sitting between them. CDR3 length: 14 amino acids. Germline loops: CDR1 SGHTA, CDR2 FQGNSA. CDR3 region: CASNHGLNTGELFF. The CDR3 nucleotides are TGTGCCAGCAATCACGGATTGAACACCGGGGAGCTGTTTTTT.

The genes are TRBV19 and TRBJ2-7; tentatively, D is TRBD1 (5 bases). Trimming took off 0 bases at V and 6 bases at J, with 9 bases between the two ends. There are 13 residues in the CDR3. The germline gives CDR1 LNHDA, CDR2 SQIVND (reference sequence). The CDR3 protein is CASSIEGLSEQYF. The CDR3 region has the DNA TGTGCCAGTAGTATAGAGGGGCTTAGCGAGCAGTACTTC.

The chain uses TRBV5-1 and TRBJ1-1; D possibly corresponds to TRBD1 (6 bases). Germline V CDR1 and CDR2: SGHRS, YFSETQ. V lost 1 base to trimming and J lost 8 bases, with 6 bases between them. CDR3 length: 11 residues. The CDR3 DNA reads TGCGCCAGCAGCTTGACAGGGGAAGCTTTCTTT. It is translated as CASSLTGEAFF.

The chain carries TRBV5-4 and TRBJ1-5; D unclear. Germline-derived CDR1 and CDR2 are SGHNT and YYREEE (reference sequence). The germline V and J ends were trimmed by 0 bases and 3 bases, with 7 bases remaining between them. This CDR3 spans 14 amino acids. The CDR3 loop reads CASSLGPYNQPQHF. CDR3 in DNA: TGTGCCAGCAGCTTGGGACCGTACAATCAGCCCCAGCATTTT.

This chain links TRBV6-6 with TRBJ1-1; 8 nucleotides align to TRBD1. The trim removed 5 bases at V and 1 base at J, leaving 3 bases unmatched. The CDR3 runs to 14 residues. CDR1 is MNHNY, CDR2 SVGAGI, per germline (reference sequence). The CDR3 sequence is CASSQGARNTEAFF. The CDR3 DNA reads as TGTGCCAGCAGTCAGGGGGCGCGGAACACTGAAGCTTTCTTT.

The chain has TRBV6-5 and TRBJ1-5; D ambiguous. The CDR3 is 16 amino acids. The germline V gene has CDR1 MNHEY and CDR2 SVGAGI. V was shortened by 2 bases and J by 0 bases, with 11 bases between the two germline ends. CDR3: CASSYRSRYSNQPQHF. DNA for the CDR3: TGTGCCAGCAGTTACAGGAGTCGATATAGCAATCAGCCCCAGCATTTT.

This chain connects TRBV19 to TRBJ2-5; a weak D match, TRBD1 (6 bases). Trimming removed 4 bases at V and 5 bases at J, with 11 bases between. Germline V gene lookup returns CDR1 LNHDA and CDR2 SQIVND (reference sequence). The CDR3 runs 13 residues. This chain's CDR3 is CASSTRGVETQYF. The CDR3 DNA reads as TGTGCCAGTAGTACCAGGGGAGTTGAGACCCAGTACTTC. Supplemented by reference TRBV19 and TRBJ2-5, the full variable domain reads DGGITQSPKYLFRKEGQNVTLSCEQNLNHDAMYWYRQDPGQGLRLIYYSQIVNDFQKGDIAEGYSVSREKKESFPLTVTSAQKNPTAFYLCASSTRGVETQYFGPGTRLLVL.

This clone occurred a few times. The V and J genes are TRBV30 and TRBJ1-5; D possibly corresponds to TRBD1 (5 bases). This CDR3 contains 15 residues. Per the germline V gene, CDR1 is GTSNPN and CDR2 is SVGIG (reference sequence). V dropped 5 bases and J dropped 0 bases, with 14 bases sitting between them. CDR3 loop: CAWANTGNSNQPQHF. DNA of the CDR3: TGTGCCTGGGCGAATACAGGAAATAGCAATCAGCCCCAGCATTTT.

The V call is TRBV28, the J call TRBJ1-2; tentative D call: TRBD1 (5 bases). This CDR3 contains 16 residues. Trimming removed 3 bases from V and 6 bases from J, with 20 bases in between. From germline, CDR1 is MDHEN and CDR2 SYDVKM. The CDR3 sequence: CASSFVGQGPANGYTF. The CDR3 DNA is TGTGCCAGCAGTTTCGTCGGCCAGGGTCCGGCGAATGGCTACACCTTC.

This chain joins TRBV2 and TRBJ1-5; D is perhaps TRBD1 (5 bases). V lost 3 bases to trimming and J lost 7 bases, with 10 bases between them. Germline values: CDR1 SNHLY, CDR2 FYNNEI. This CDR3 is 13 amino acids long. CDR3 loop: CASSEERDQPQHF. CDR3 bases: TGTGCCAGCAGTGAGGAAAGGGACCAGCCCCAGCATTTT.

In DNA form, the CDR3 reads TGTGCCAGCAGGGCCGGGACTAGCGTATACAATGAGCAGTTCTTC. Encoded protein: CASRAGTSVYNEQFF. J is TRBJ2-1 and V is TRBV6-1, with 10 bases identical to TRBD2. Germline CDR1 is MNHNS and CDR2 is SASEGT. The CDR3 sequence is 15 residues long. V dropped 6 bases and J dropped 4; count of bases not matched to a gene: 6.

J is TRBJ1-5 and V is TRBV7-9; D not certain. In germline, CDR1 is SEHNR, CDR2 FQNEAQ (reference sequence). V lost 1 base and J 11 bases, leaving 15 bases between the germline ends. There are 14 residues in the CDR3. The CDR3 region is CASSLDGRDRAQHF. The CDR3, as DNA: TGTGCCAGCAGCTTAGATGGAAGGGATAGGGCCCAGCATTTT.

The chain combines TRBV9 with TRBJ2-3; 8 bases are a match to TRBD2. Germline CDR1 and CDR2: SGDLS and YYNGEE. This CDR3 is built from 15 residues. The J segment lost 3 bases and the V segment lost 3 bases, leaving 6 bases of the junction unmatched. CDR3 sequence: CASSGERERTDTQYF. The CDR3 region has the DNA TGTGCCAGCAGCGGTGAGCGGGAGAGGACAGATACGCAGTATTTT. Full variable domain (rest looked up from reference TRBV9 and TRBJ2-3): DSGVTQTPKHLITATGQRVTLRCSPRSGDLSVYWYQQSLDQGLQFLIQYYNGEERAKGNILERFSAQQFPDLHSELNLSSLELGDSALYFCASSGERERTDTQYFGPGTRLTVL.

Written as DNA, the CDR3 is TGTGCCTGGTGGGGCACTGAAGCTTTCTTT. This gives the protein CAWWGTEAFF. The gene calls are TRBV30 and TRBJ1-1; D remains ambiguous. Germline values: CDR1 GTSNPN, CDR2 SVGIG (reference sequence). The CDR3 length is 10 residues. V lost 5 bases and J 4 bases, leaving 5 bases between the germline ends.

The chain carries TRBV20-1 and TRBJ1-1, with D perhaps TRBD1 (5 bases). Trimming removed 5 bases at V and 6 bases at J, with 10 bases between. Germline assignment: CDR1 DFQATT and CDR2 SNEGSKA (reference sequence). This CDR3 has 11 amino acids. CDR3 DNA sequence: TGCAGTGCTCTTGGGGGGGCTGAAGCTTTCTTT. As protein: CSALGGAEAFF.

This chain uses TRBV18 with TRBJ1-2; D possibly corresponds to TRBD1 (6 bases). V was pared by 3 bases and J by 4 bases, with 15 bases between. Germline assignment: CDR1 KGHSH and CDR2 LQKENI. The length of the CDR3 is 15 residues. CDR3 bases: TGTGCCAGCTCACCTTATGGACAGACAGCCTATGGCTACACCTTC. Translated: CASSPYGQTAYGYTF.

The rearrangement joins TRBV7-9 to TRBJ1-3, with D perhaps matching TRBD1 (5 bases). Germline loops: CDR1 SEHNR, CDR2 FQNEAQ (reference sequence). The CDR3 sequence is 14 residues long. V was pared by 7 bases and J by 1 base, with 11 bases between. CDR3 DNA sequence: TGTGCCAGCACGTCAGGGTCGTCTGGAAACACCATATATTTT. Translated, it gives CASTSGSSGNTIYF.

Concerning this clone: Compared with germline, one end of the junction differs, possibly owing to a read error. J is TRBJ2-1 and V is TRBV7-7, with TRBD2 identical over 11 bases. In germline, CDR1 is SSHAT, CDR2 FNYEAQ (reference sequence). This CDR3 has 16 amino acids. CDR3: CASSLDLAGGRNEQFF. For the CDR3, the DNA is TGTGCTAGCAGCTTAGACCTAGCGGGAGGTCGGAATGAGCAGTTCTTC.

This chain connects TRBV7-9 to TRBJ1-2; TRBD1 matches 7 bases. The V segment lost 4 bases and the J segment 5 bases; nucleotides outside the gene matches: 7. The CDR3 has 14 residues. Germline V gene sequence: CDR1 SEHNR, CDR2 FQNEAQ (reference sequence). CDR3 residues: CASSSDRDGYGYTF. CDR3 in DNA: TGTGCCAGCAGCTCCGACAGGGACGGGTATGGCTACACCTTC.

The J gene is TRBJ1-1, the V gene TRBV5-4, with D hard to call. Germline V gene lookup returns CDR1 SGHNT and CDR2 YYREEE (reference sequence). V was pared by 0 bases and J by 5 bases, with 8 bases between. The CDR3 totals 13 residues. In DNA form, the CDR3 reads TGTGCCAGCAGCTTGGAACCGACGACTGAAGCTTTCTTT. Protein: CASSLEPTTEAFF.

The V and J genes are TRBV28 and TRBJ1-2, with 8 positions matching TRBD1. This CDR3 contains 14 residues. Unmatched junction bases numbered 6, after V lost 4 bases and J lost 5 bases. Germline CDR1 and CDR2: MDHEN and SYDVKM. The CDR3 bases are TGTGCCAGCAGTTCCACAGGGGGTTGGTATGGCTACACCTTC. This gives the protein CASSSTGGWYGYTF.

V usage is TRBV6-1 and J usage is TRBJ1-5, with D possibly matching TRBD1 (5 bases). V shed 0 bases and J shed 0 bases, with 9 bases lying between them. CDR1 is MNHNS and CDR2 is SASEGT in the germline V gene. This CDR3 region has 16 residues. The CDR3 DNA reads as TGTGCCAGCAGTGAAGCCAACAGGCCTAGCAATCAGCCCCAGCATTTT. Its protein product is CASSEANRPSNQPQHF.

Only a few counts were recorded for this clone. The genes are TRBV30 and TRBJ1-5; D call uncertain. V gave up 2 bases and J gave up 1 base, with 9 bases separating them. CDR1 is GTSNPN, CDR2 SVGIG, per germline (reference sequence). The CDR3 is made up of 14 amino acids. CDR3 sequence reads: CAWSIGPSNQPQHF. The CDR3 region has the DNA TGTGCCTGGAGTATAGGACCGAGCAATCAGCCCCAGCATTTT.

This clone was seen a single time. The chain uses TRBV6-6 and TRBJ1-1, with TRBD1 as a possible D gene (5 bases). This CDR3 has 13 residues. Trimming removed 4 bases at V and 5 bases at J, with 11 bases between. Germline-derived CDR1 and CDR2 are MNHNY and SVGAGI (reference sequence). Here the CDR3 DNA reads TGTGCCAGCAGTTCAGGGTTTGGAACTGAAGCTTTCTTT. Translation: CASSSGFGTEAFF.

The chain employs TRBV5-1 and TRBJ1-5; D remains unclear. Germline CDR1 and CDR2: SGHRS and YFSETQ. There are 13 residues in the CDR3. V lost 4 bases and J 7 bases, leaving 12 bases between the germline ends. CDR3 loop: CASSPHPGQPQHF. CDR3 DNA: TGCGCCAGCAGCCCCCACCCCGGACAGCCCCAGCATTTT.